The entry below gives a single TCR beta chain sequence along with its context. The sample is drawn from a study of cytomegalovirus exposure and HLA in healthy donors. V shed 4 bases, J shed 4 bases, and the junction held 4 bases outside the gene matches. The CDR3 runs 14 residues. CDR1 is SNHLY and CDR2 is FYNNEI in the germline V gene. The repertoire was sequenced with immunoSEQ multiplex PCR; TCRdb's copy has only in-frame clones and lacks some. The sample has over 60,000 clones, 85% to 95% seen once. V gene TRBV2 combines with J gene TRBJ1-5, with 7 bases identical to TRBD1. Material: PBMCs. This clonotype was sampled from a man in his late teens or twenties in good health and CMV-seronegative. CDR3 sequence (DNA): TGTGCCAGCAGTGGGGACAGTAGTAATCAGCCCCAGCATTTT. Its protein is CASSGDSSNQPQHF. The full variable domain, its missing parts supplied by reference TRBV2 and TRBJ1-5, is EPEVTQTPSHQVTQMGQEVILRCVPISNHLYFYWYRQILGQKVEFLVSFYNNEISEKSEIFDDQFSVERPDGSNFTLKIRSTKLEDSAMYFCASSGDSSNQPQHFGDGTRLSIL.